This entry lists 32 T cell receptor beta chains sequenced from one sample in a study of response to subunit inactivated influenza vaccine. A single record per CDR3 protein comes from TCRdb applying MiXCR to the RT-PCR reads. The sample holds more than 700,000 distinct CDR3 sequences, around 21% seen once. The sequencing used PBMCs from blood, collected approximately 5 days after vaccination. The receptor set was obtained from a man between 50 and 59 years old who received an inactivated influenza vaccine.

This clonotype was seen ten or more times. The rearrangement links TRBV6-5 to TRBJ1-6; D uncertain. The germline V gene encodes CDR1 MNHEY and CDR2 SVGAGI. The CDR3 length is 15 residues. V was clipped by 0 bases and J by 6 bases, with 9 bases between them. The CDR3 DNA reads as TGTGCCAGCAGTTACTCGACGGAACCTAATTCACCCCTCCACTTT. Translating gives CASSYSTEPNSPLHF.

The V gene is TRBV6-2 or TRBV6-3, the J gene TRBJ2-3; 7 nucleotides match TRBD2. This CDR3 region has 17 residues. Trimming cost V 2 bases and J 5 bases; bases outside gene matches: 13. CDR1 and CDR2 from the germline V gene are MNHEY and SVGEGT. The CDR3: CASSYLASSGLQDTQYF. CDR3 DNA sequence: TGTGCCAGCAGTTACCTGGCGTCTAGCGGCCTACAAGATACGCAGTATTTT.

A few counts support this clonotype. The V call is TRBV12-3 or TRBV12-4, the J call TRBJ1-5; D uncertain. V was trimmed by 5 bases and J by 2 bases, leaving 16 bases between them. The CDR3 loop spans 16 amino acids. The CDR3 DNA sequence: TGTGCCAGCAGTCTCGGGAGGGCCGGGGGCAATCAGCCCCAGCATTTT. It is translated as CASSLGRAGGNQPQHF.

A remark on this clonotype: Compared with germline, one end of the junction differs, possibly owing to a read error. The CDR3 sequence is CASSLDTRLFF. The CDR3 bases are TGTGCCAGCAGTTTAGATACGCGTCTTTTCTTC. The chain carries TRBV12-3 or TRBV12-4 and TRBJ2-7; D gene uncertain. CDR3 length equals 11 residues.

The chain combines TRBV20-1 with TRBJ2-2; TRBD1 agrees at 12 bases. CDR3 length: 15 residues. CDR1 and CDR2 (germline): DFQATT, SNEGSKA (reference sequence). The V and J ends lost 3 bases and 7 bases, in that order; junction bases with no gene match: 6. CDR3 nucleotides: TGCAGTGCTAGCAGGGGGACAGGGGGCTTCGGGGAGCTGTTTTTT. Encoded protein: CSASRGTGGFGELFF.

This clonotype was detected a few times. The gene calls are TRBV5-1 and TRBJ1-3; D not resolved. CDR1 and CDR2 from the germline V gene are SGHRS and YFSETQ. The CDR3 runs 15 residues. Trimming left V 0 bases short and J 0 bases short, with 7 bases between. Here the CDR3 DNA reads TGCGCCAGCAGCTTGGCGGGGATCTCTGGAAACACCATATATTTT. Translation: CASSLAGISGNTIYF.

This clonotype was seen only a few times. The rearrangement links TRBV3-1 to TRBJ2-5, with D perhaps TRBD2 (6 bases). The V end was cut by 4 bases, the J end by 4 bases, with 16 bases between. Looked up from germline, CDR1 is LGHDT and CDR2 is YNNKEL (reference sequence). The CDR3 extends over 15 amino acids. Here the CDR3 reads CASSLPRTGGETQYF. As DNA, the CDR3 is TGTGCCAGCAGCCTACCTAGGACCGGGGGAGAGACCCAGTACTTC.

The V and J genes are TRBV14 and TRBJ2-7, with D perhaps matching TRBD1 (5 bases). Germline V gene data show CDR1 as SGHDN and CDR2 as FVKESK. V was pared by 0 bases and J by 3 bases, with 12 bases between. CDR3 length: 15 amino acids. The CDR3 loop is CASSQDPRTIYEQYF. CDR3 in DNA: TGTGCCAGCAGCCAAGATCCCCGGACAATCTACGAGCAGTACTTC.

This clonotype was counted only a few times. The rearrangement uses TRBV7-2 and TRBJ2-4; D perhaps matches TRBD1 (6 bases). The CDR3 has 13 residues. Looked up from germline, CDR1 is SGHTA and CDR2 is FQGNSA. V lost 2 bases and J 7 bases, leaving 9 bases between the germline ends. CDR3 sequence reads: CASSLQGLNIQYF. CDR3 coding DNA: TGTGCCAGCAGCTTACAGGGGTTGAACATTCAGTACTTC.

J is TRBJ2-1 and V is TRBV20-1, with D perhaps matching TRBD2 (5 bases). The germline V gene has CDR1 DFQATT and CDR2 SNEGSKA (reference sequence). The CDR3 spans 12 residues. V lost 5 bases to trimming and J lost 2 bases, with 7 bases between them. The CDR3 DNA reads as TGCAGTGCTGGACTCCCCTACAATGAGCAGTTCTTC. This encodes CSAGLPYNEQFF.

V usage is TRBV6-2 or TRBV6-3 and J usage is TRBJ2-7; D gene unclear. CDR1 MNHEY and CDR2 SVGEGT come from the germline V gene. This CDR3 region has 13 residues. Trimming cost V 6 bases and J 4 bases, with 13 bases left between them. The CDR3 sequence: CASREIVRYEQYF. CDR3 in DNA: TGTGCCAGCAGGGAAATTGTGCGGTACGAGCAGTACTTC.

The V call is TRBV20-1, the J call TRBJ2-1, with D possibly being TRBD2 (7 bases). The germline V and J ends were trimmed by 3 bases and 5 bases, with 20 bases remaining between them. The CDR3 is 16 residues long. Germline V gives CDR1 DFQATT, CDR2 SNEGSKA (reference sequence). DNA of the CDR3: TGCAGTGCTAGGAACCCGGCGGGGGCCCGGCACAATGAGCAGTTCTTC. It codes for CSARNPAGARHNEQFF.

This clonotype was counted between two and nine times. This chain uses TRBV24-1 with TRBJ2-7, with TRBD1 matching over 7 bases. The CDR3 length is 16 residues. Germline CDR1 reads KGHDR; CDR2 reads SFDVKD. V shed 4 bases, J shed 0 bases, and the junction held 8 bases outside the gene matches. CDR3 sequence reads: CATSEAGTASSYEQYF. As DNA, the CDR3 is TGTGCCACCAGTGAAGCCGGGACAGCAAGCTCCTACGAGCAGTACTTC.

This clonotype was seen more than once but under ten times. This chain uses TRBV12-3 or TRBV12-4 with TRBJ2-7; no firm D call. The V end was cut by 6 bases, the J end by 1 base, with 13 bases between. The CDR3 is 14 amino acids. CDR3 in amino acids: CASSPPWNSYEQYF. Here the CDR3 DNA reads TGTGCCAGCAGCCCCCCATGGAATTCCTACGAGCAGTACTTC.

This clonotype has a handful of counts. This chain connects TRBV7-2 to TRBJ1-2; D is uncertain. There are 12 residues in the CDR3. Trimming pared 5 bases from V and 6 bases from J, leaving 10 bases between. CDR1 SGHTA and CDR2 FQGNSA come from the germline V gene. The CDR3 sequence: CASSPGRNGYTF. The CDR3 DNA reads as TGTGCCAGCAGCCCGGGCCGGAATGGCTACACCTTC. Full variable domain (remainder filled in from reference TRBV7-2 and TRBJ1-2): GAGVSQSPSNKVTEKGKDVELRCDPISGHTALYWYRQSLGQGLEFLIYFQGNSAPDKSGLPSDRFSAERTGGSVSTLTIQRTQQEDSAVYLCASSPGRNGYTFGSGTRLTVV.

This clonotype was counted between two and nine times. V is TRBV5-6 and J is TRBJ2-1, with 12 bases lining up with TRBD2. The germline CDR1 and CDR2 sequences are SGHDT and YYEEEE. The CDR3 covers 16 residues. V shed 4 bases, J shed 10 bases, and the junction held 12 bases outside the gene matches. The CDR3 nucleotides read TGTGCCAGCAGCCTCCCCGGACTAGCGGGATCATGGGAGCAGTTCTTC. Its translation is CASSLPGLAGSWEQFF.

This chain connects TRBV4-3 to TRBJ2-2; the D is unclear. Germline values: CDR1 LGHNA, CDR2 YSLEER. The V and J ends lost 0 bases and 2 bases respectively, with 13 bases between them. This CDR3 contains 17 residues. The CDR3 here is CASSQDGPPINTGELFF. CDR3 nucleotides: TGCGCCAGCAGCCAAGATGGGCCACCTATTAACACCGGGGAGCTGTTTTTT.

Ten or more counts support this clonotype. The chain links TRBV29-1 to TRBJ2-2; 9 bases fit TRBD2. V dropped 6 bases and J dropped 6; count of bases not matched to a gene: 5. This CDR3 is built from 13 residues. Germline CDR1 SQVTM, CDR2 ANQGSEA. The CDR3 coding sequence is TGCAGCGTCCTGACTAGCGGCCCCGGGGAGCTGTTTTTT. It yields the protein CSVLTSGPGELFF.

Note on this clonotype: The junction shows a germline mismatch at one end, possibly a read error. This chain uses TRBV14 with TRBJ2-1; no clear D. The germline CDR1 and CDR2 sequences are SGHDN and FVKESK. This CDR3 region has 13 residues. For the CDR3, the DNA is TGTGCCAGCAGCCAAATGACCTACGATGAGCAGTTCTTC. As protein: CASSQMTYDEQFF.

The chain recombines TRBV5-1 with TRBJ2-5, with D perhaps matching TRBD1 (5 bases). V dropped 8 bases and J dropped 0 bases, with 17 bases sitting between them. Germline values: CDR1 SGHRS, CDR2 YFSETQ. CDR3 length: 15 amino acids. In nucleotides, the CDR3 is TGCGCCAGTAAACAAGGGGCCCGGTACCAAGAGACCCAGTACTTC. This codes for CASKQGARYQETQYF.

The chain carries TRBV11-2 and TRBJ1-6; tentatively, D is TRBD1 (5 bases). The CDR3 covers 16 residues. Germline CDR1 reads SGHAT; CDR2 reads FQNNGV. Trimming took off 1 base at V and 11 bases at J, with 18 bases between the two ends. Here the CDR3 DNA reads TGTGCCAGCAGCTTAGGGCCCGGGGGTTCGAGGACACCCCTCCACTTT. It is translated as CASSLGPGGSRTPLHF. Supplemented by reference TRBV11-2 and TRBJ1-6, the full variable domain reads EAGVAQSPRYKIIEKRQSVAFWCNPISGHATLYWYQQILGQGPKLLIQFQNNGVVDDSQLPKDRFSAERLKGVDSTLKIQPAKLEDSAVYLCASSLGPGGSRTPLHFGNGTRLTVT.

In its sample, this clonotype was seen many times. The chain is built from TRBV6-2 or TRBV6-3 and TRBJ2-1, with 10 bases that match TRBD2. The germline V gene has CDR1 MNHEY and CDR2 SVGEGT. The CDR3 length is 15 residues. Germline trimming cut 2 bases from V and 8 bases from J; bases unmatched to any gene: 6. The CDR3 bases are TGTGCCAGCAGTTACCGGACTAGCGGCTTCGATGAGCAGTTCTTC. Its translation: CASSYRTSGFDEQFF.

The chain has TRBV29-1 and TRBJ2-7; 9 nucleotides agree with TRBD1. Unmatched junction bases numbered 6, after V lost 6 bases and J lost 3 bases. The CDR3 extends over 13 amino acids. Per germline, CDR1 SQVTM and CDR2 ANQGSEA. CDR3 in amino acids: CSVGTGNGYEQYF. The DNA of the CDR3 is TGCAGCGTCGGGACAGGGAATGGCTACGAGCAGTACTTC.

The chain couples TRBV12-3 or TRBV12-4 to TRBJ1-6; TRBD1 matches at 7 bases. This CDR3 has 14 residues. V lost 3 bases, J lost 10 bases, and 6 bases stayed unmatched. The CDR3 nucleotides are TGTGCCAGCAGTTTGGAAGGGGGCTTCTCACCCCTCCACTTT. Protein sequence: CASSLEGGFSPLHF.

The chain combines TRBV30 with TRBJ1-5; unclear D gene. V was trimmed by 3 bases and J by 4 bases, leaving 7 bases between them. From germline, CDR1 is GTSNPN and CDR2 SVGIG (reference sequence). The CDR3 covers 12 residues. CDR3 residues: CAWSARNQPQHF. As DNA, the CDR3 is TGTGCCTGGAGCGCACGAAATCAGCCCCAGCATTTT.

V gene TRBV27 combines with J gene TRBJ2-3; 13 positions match TRBD2. There are 18 residues in the CDR3. V shed 2 bases, J shed 3 bases, and the junction held 8 bases outside the gene matches. Germline CDR1 reads MNHEY; CDR2 reads SMNVEV (reference sequence). The chain's CDR3 is CASSLGLGLAGTTDTQYF. CDR3 bases: TGTGCCAGCAGTTTAGGCTTGGGACTAGCGGGAACTACAGATACGCAGTATTTT.

The gene calls are TRBV7-9 and TRBJ2-5; 8 nucleotides match TRBD1. The J segment lost 4 bases and the V segment lost 8 bases, leaving 9 bases of the junction unmatched. CDR1 SEHNR and CDR2 FQNEAQ come from the germline V gene (reference sequence). CDR3 length: 14 amino acids. This CDR3 is CASGQTGAGETQYF. DNA of the CDR3: TGTGCCAGCGGACAGACAGGGGCGGGAGAGACCCAGTACTTC.

The V call is TRBV5-1, the J call TRBJ2-2; 7 bases are a match to TRBD1. The germline V gene encodes CDR1 SGHRS and CDR2 YFSETQ. V was pared by 5 bases and J by 0 bases, with 7 bases of the junction left unmatched. The CDR3 contains 16 residues. DNA for the CDR3: TGCGCCAGCAGTCCGGGACAGACCGCGAACACCGGGGAGCTGTTTTTT. It is translated as CASSPGQTANTGELFF.

This clonotype was recorded a few times. The chain couples TRBV27 to TRBJ2-5, with D possibly being TRBD2 (6 bases). Germline values: CDR1 MNHEY, CDR2 SMNVEV (reference sequence). V was cut by 7 bases and J by 4 bases, with 10 bases left in between. This CDR3 spans 12 amino acids. CDR3 DNA sequence: TGTGCCAGCAAATCGGGGGTAGAGACCCAGTACTTC. This sequence encodes CASKSGVETQYF.

The rearrangement uses TRBV28 and TRBJ2-5; a weak D match, TRBD2 (6 bases). Looked up from germline, CDR1 is MDHEN and CDR2 is SYDVKM. With 5 bases removed from V and 5 bases from J, the gap between germline ends came to 12 bases. This CDR3 is built from 13 residues. The DNA of the CDR3 is TGTGCCAGCAGTGGCCAGACTAGGGAGACCCAGTACTTC. Translating gives CASSGQTRETQYF.

The genes are TRBV9 and TRBJ1-5; D call uncertain. V lost 0 bases, J lost 7 bases, and 11 bases lay in between. Germline V gene sequence: CDR1 SGDLS, CDR2 YYNGEE. The CDR3 has 14 amino acids. The CDR3 sequence is CASSVDAGYQPQHF. The CDR3, as DNA: TGTGCCAGCAGCGTAGATGCGGGTTACCAGCCCCAGCATTTT. The entire variable domain, with the rest obtained from reference TRBV9 and TRBJ1-5, is as follows: DSGVTQTPKHLITATGQRVTLRCSPRSGDLSVYWYQQSLDQGLQFLIQYYNGEERAKGNILERFSAQQFPDLHSELNLSSLELGDSALYFCASSVDAGYQPQHFGDGTRLSIL.

This clonotype came up a few times. The chain couples TRBV4-3 to TRBJ2-1; 7 bases line up with TRBD2. Germline V gene lookup returns CDR1 LGHNA and CDR2 YSLEER. Trimming at V came to 1 base and at J to 3 bases, leaving 6 bases not matched to a gene. The CDR3 loop spans 16 amino acids. The CDR3 region is CASSQVGLTRYNEQFF. CDR3 in DNA: TGCGCCAGCAGCCAAGTGGGACTAACTCGCTACAATGAGCAGTTCTTC.